Each of the 24 T cell receptor beta chains below was sequenced from the same sample in a study of T-cell reconstitution after alpha-beta-depleted transplantation in children. Construction of the TCRbeta library involved unique molecular identifiers. TCRdb re-analysed the PCR reads in MiXCR, keeping a single row per CDR3 protein. The data hold some 600,000 distinct CDR3 sequences, with 10% to 15% observed a single time. This specimen was PBMCs, mostly from graft donor cells, taken 360 days after TCRalphabeta/CD19-depleted stem cell transplant. These TCRs come from a male patient under 18 who had a stem cell transplant for acute myeloid leukemia, so the T cells may come from the graft donor.

The rearrangement joins TRBV28 to TRBJ1-5, with no clear D. The CDR3 is 14 residues long. Germline V gives CDR1 MDHEN, CDR2 SYDVKM. The V and J ends lost 7 bases and 3 bases respectively, with 13 bases between them. The CDR3 coding sequence is TGTGCCAGCATCGAAGCCTTTTACAATCAGCCCCAGCATTTT. As protein: CASIEAFYNQPQHF.

CDR3 DNA: TGTGCCAGCAGCAAAACAGGGGGGATGGTCACTGAAGCTTTCTTT. Translating gives CASSKTGGMVTEAFF. V gene TRBV7-3 combines with J gene TRBJ1-1; 8 positions match TRBD1. Germline V lookup: CDR1 SGHTA, CDR2 FQGTGA. CDR3 length: 15 amino acids. V dropped 5 bases and J dropped 4; count of bases not matched to a gene: 9.

A few counts support this clonotype. Written as DNA, the CDR3 is TGCAGTGCTAGTCCTAGCGGGAGGGCCGGGGAGCTGTTTTTT. Translated, it gives CSASPSGRAGELFF. The chain couples TRBV20-1 to TRBJ2-2; 12 bases are a match to TRBD2. Trimming at V came to 3 bases and at J to 6 bases, leaving 2 bases not matched to a gene. The germline gives CDR1 DFQATT, CDR2 SNEGSKA (reference sequence). The CDR3 consists of 14 residues.

V usage is TRBV7-2 and J usage is TRBJ2-7, with 9 bases that match TRBD2. The CDR3 has 15 residues. The ends lost 0 bases at V and 7 bases at J; junction bases unmatched: 7. From germline, CDR1 is SGHTA and CDR2 FQGNSA. The CDR3 bases are TGTGCCAGCAGCTTAGCGTTAGCGGGAGATAGGGAGCAGTACTTC. Protein: CASSLALAGDREQYF.

The chain employs TRBV20-1 and TRBJ2-5, with a weak D call TRBD1 (5 bases). Germline loops: CDR1 DFQATT, CDR2 SNEGSKA (reference sequence). Trimming left V 2 bases short and J 3 bases short, with 10 bases between. The CDR3 is made up of 13 amino acids. The CDR3 DNA reads as TGCAGTGCTAGAAGCCCAGGGAAAGAGACCCAGTACTTC. Residues: CSARSPGKETQYF.

The V gene is TRBV29-1, the J gene TRBJ2-3; D possibly matches TRBD1 or TRBD2 (5 bases each). The length of the CDR3 is 10 residues. Germline V lookup: CDR1 SQVTM, CDR2 ANQGSEA. V was trimmed by 8 bases and J by 6 bases, leaving 9 bases between them. The CDR3 DNA sequence: TGCAGCCACGGGGCTGATACGCAGTATTTT. Translated: CSHGADTQYF.

A few counts support this clonotype. This chain connects TRBV7-3 to TRBJ2-6; TRBD1 or TRBD2 may be the D gene (5 bases each). The V and J ends lost 1 base and 1 base respectively, with 20 bases between them. There are 20 residues in the CDR3. CDR1 is SGHTA and CDR2 is FQGTGA in the germline V gene. The CDR3 reads CASSLMGVGRTISGANVLTF. DNA for the CDR3: TGTGCCAGCAGCTTAATGGGGGTAGGCAGGACAATATCTGGGGCCAACGTCCTGACTTTC.

In its sample, this clonotype was seen many times. The chain carries TRBV12-3 or TRBV12-4 and TRBJ2-1, with D unresolved. The CDR3 sequence is 11 residues long. V lost 5 bases and J 10 bases, leaving 9 bases between the germline ends. This chain's CDR3 is CASSLSREQFF. The CDR3 bases are TGTGCCAGCAGTCTGAGTCGGGAGCAGTTCTTC.

Remarks on this clonotype: As the CDR3 is not closed by the conserved phenylalanine or tryptophan, this likely results from a read error. This chain connects TRBV12-3 or TRBV12-4 to TRBJ2-5; possibly TRBD1 for D (6 bases). V was shortened by 3 bases and J by 3 bases, with 8 bases between the two germline ends. This CDR3 has 13 residues. The CDR3 DNA follows: TGTGCCAGCAGTTTGTCAGGGGAAGAGACCCAGTACTCC. Translating gives CASSLSGEETQYS.

In this sample, this clonotype turned up a few times. The gene calls are TRBV20-1 and TRBJ2-2; TRBD2 is a possible D gene (6 bases). Germline V gene data show CDR1 as DFQATT and CDR2 as SNEGSKA (reference sequence). The CDR3 totals 12 residues. DNA for the CDR3: TGCCCCGATATCGGGAGTCCCGGGGAGCTGTTTTTT. Protein sequence: CPDIGSPGELFF.

The chain recombines TRBV6-1 with TRBJ1-1; possible D gene TRBD1, 6 bases. Germline V gene lookup returns CDR1 MNHNS and CDR2 SASEGT. This CDR3 contains 16 residues. Between the trimmed V and J ends, which lost 5 bases and 3 bases, there was a span of 19 bases. CDR3 sequence reads: CASSRPWGPVDTEAFF. CDR3 coding DNA: TGTGCCAGCAGTCGTCCGTGGGGGCCCGTGGACACTGAAGCTTTCTTT.

This clonotype was counted many times. The V and J genes are TRBV7-2 and TRBJ2-1; a possible D gene is TRBD2 (5 bases). This CDR3 has 13 residues. Trimming left V 1 base short and J 4 bases short, with 5 bases between. Germline V gives CDR1 SGHTA, CDR2 FQGNSA. The CDR3 spells CASSLGEYNEQFF. The CDR3, as DNA: TGTGCCAGCAGCTTAGGGGAGTACAATGAGCAGTTCTTC. Drawing the rest from reference TRBV7-2 and TRBJ2-1, the complete variable domain is GAGVSQSPSNKVTEKGKDVELRCDPISGHTALYWYRQSLGQGLEFLIYFQGNSAPDKSGLPSDRFSAERTGGSVSTLTIQRTQQEDSAVYLCASSLGEYNEQFFGPGTRLTVL.

J is TRBJ2-3 and V is TRBV9; possibly TRBD2 for D (6 bases). Germline V gives CDR1 SGDLS, CDR2 YYNGEE. With 4 bases removed from V and 1 base from J, the gap between germline ends came to 13 bases. The CDR3 has 15 amino acids. The CDR3 region has the DNA TGTGCCAGCAGCCCAGTCGCGGGACGCACAGATACGCAGTATTTT. Residues: CASSPVAGRTDTQYF. Looking up the rest from reference TRBV9 and TRBJ2-3 gives the full variable domain: DSGVTQTPKHLITATGQRVTLRCSPRSGDLSVYWYQQSLDQGLQFLIQYYNGEERAKGNILERFSAQQFPDLHSELNLSSLELGDSALYFCASSPVAGRTDTQYFGPGTRLTVL.

The V gene is TRBV28, the J gene TRBJ1-5, with a tentative D call TRBD1 (5 bases). The CDR3 extends over 14 amino acids. Germline CDR1 reads MDHEN; CDR2 reads SYDVKM. Between the trimmed V and J ends, which lost 6 bases and 8 bases, there was a span of 17 bases. For the CDR3, the DNA is TGTGCCAGCAGCCAGCGGGGGAGGGAAGAGCCCCAGCATTTT. Encoded protein: CASSQRGREEPQHF.

The CDR3 DNA is TGTGCCATCAGTGAGTCGAGGACTAGCGGGAGGCCCTACAATGAGCAGTTCTTC. Translated, it gives CAISESRTSGRPYNEQFF. The chain uses TRBV10-3 and TRBJ2-1; 14 nucleotides line up with TRBD2. The CDR3 has 18 amino acids. V trimming: 0 bases; J trimming: 2 bases; junction bases outside the gene matches: 3. Germline CDR1 is ENHRY and CDR2 is SYGVKD.

Ten or more counts support this clonotype. The chain recombines TRBV29-1 with TRBJ2-2, with D uncertain. The germline gives CDR1 SQVTM, CDR2 ANQGSEA. The V end was cut by 0 bases, the J end by 6 bases, with 11 bases between. The CDR3 spans 14 residues. The CDR3 reads CSVEDGRVPGELFF. The CDR3 bases are TGCAGCGTTGAAGACGGAAGGGTCCCCGGGGAGCTGTTTTTT.

This clonotype came up a few times. This chain uses TRBV28 with TRBJ2-1; TRBD2 aligns across 9 bases. CDR1 MDHEN and CDR2 SYDVKM come from the germline V gene. After removal of 5 bases from V and 7 bases from J, the junction contained 15 bases not matched to a gene. The CDR3 covers 17 residues. CDR3 protein: CASSPSGLAQTGNEQFF. CDR3 DNA sequence: TGTGCCAGCAGTCCGTCGGGACTAGCCCAAACGGGGAATGAGCAGTTCTTC.

Remarks on this clonotype: Its ends do not fully match the called genes, so a read error is possible. The rearrangement joins TRBV10-3 to TRBJ2-2, with D perhaps matching TRBD2 (6 bases). CDR1 is ENHRY, CDR2 SYGVKD, per germline. There are 13 residues in the CDR3. In DNA, the CDR3 is TGTGCCGTCAGACCGGGACTCCCCGGGGAGCTGTTTTTT. It encodes CAVRPGLPGELFF.

This clonotype has a handful of counts. This rearrangement joins TRBV7-6 to TRBJ2-1; 8 bases map to TRBD1. After removal of 0 bases from V and 5 bases from J, the junction contained 6 bases not matched to a gene. The CDR3 totals 16 residues. The germline gives CDR1 SGHVS, CDR2 FNYEAQ. CDR3 amino acids: CASSLAWTGLDNEQFF. CDR3 nucleotides: TGTGCCAGCAGCTTAGCCTGGACAGGGTTGGACAATGAGCAGTTCTTC.

This chain joins TRBV9 and TRBJ2-7, with D perhaps matching TRBD1 (7 bases). Germline CDR1 and CDR2: SGDLS and YYNGEE. V was clipped by 3 bases and J by 4 bases, with 17 bases between them. CDR3 size: 15 residues. The CDR3 loop reads CASSAAGGFPYEQYF. The CDR3 DNA follows: TGTGCCAGCAGCGCCGCAGGGGGGTTTCCTTACGAGCAGTACTTC.

This clonotype showed up just a few times. J is TRBJ2-3 and V is TRBV5-1; possibly TRBD1 for D (6 bases). The CDR3 runs 13 residues. In germline, CDR1 is SGHRS, CDR2 YFSETQ. V was cut by 3 bases and J by 4 bases, with 9 bases left in between. The CDR3 is CASSYGQPDTQYF. DNA for the CDR3: TGCGCCAGCAGCTATGGACAGCCAGATACGCAGTATTTT.

The chain couples TRBV6-2 or TRBV6-3 to TRBJ1-5, with TRBD1 as a possible D gene (6 bases). The CDR3 extends over 14 amino acids. V was pared by 8 bases and J by 6 bases, with 17 bases between. The germline gives CDR1 MNHEY, CDR2 SVGEGT. The CDR3: CASGAGGRRQPQHF. In DNA form, the CDR3 reads TGTGCCAGCGGTGCTGGGGGGCGACGTCAGCCCCAGCATTTT.

This clonotype was observed a single time. The V gene is TRBV20-1, the J gene TRBJ1-2; a possible D gene is TRBD1 (6 bases). Trimming took 4 bases from V and 0 from J, leaving 15 bases between them. Germline V gives CDR1 DFQATT, CDR2 SNEGSKA (reference sequence). CDR3 size: 15 residues. The DNA for the CDR3 is TGCAGTGCTAAGGGGGAAACTGGATCTAACTATGGCTACACCTTC. Protein: CSAKGETGSNYGYTF.

The chain combines TRBV6-1 with TRBJ1-3; a possible D gene is TRBD1 (5 bases). The CDR3 consists of 13 residues. Per the germline V gene, CDR1 is MNHNS and CDR2 is SASEGT. Trimming cost V 7 bases and J 4 bases, with 11 bases left between them. CDR3 DNA sequence: TGTGCCAGCACCCGGCAGGGAGGAAACACCATATATTTT. This gives the protein CASTRQGGNTIYF.